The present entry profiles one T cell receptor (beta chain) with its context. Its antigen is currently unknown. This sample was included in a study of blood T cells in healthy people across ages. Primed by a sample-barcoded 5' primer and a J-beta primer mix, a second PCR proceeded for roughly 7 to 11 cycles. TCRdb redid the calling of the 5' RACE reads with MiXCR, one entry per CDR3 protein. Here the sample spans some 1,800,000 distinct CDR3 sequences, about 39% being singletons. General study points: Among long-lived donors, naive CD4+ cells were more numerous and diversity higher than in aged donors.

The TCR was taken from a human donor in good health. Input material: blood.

The CDR3 sequence is CATSDHSGQSSEAFF. CDR3 coding DNA: TGTGCCACCAGTGACCACTCAGGACAGTCGTCTGAAGCTTTCTTT. The V and J genes are TRBV24-1 and TRBJ1-1; TRBD1 is a possible D gene (6 bases). CDR3 size: 15 residues. V gave up 4 bases and J gave up 6 bases, with 17 bases separating them. CDR1 and CDR2 from the germline V gene are KGHDR and SFDVKD.